This TCR beta chain was obtained from a study of blood T cell repertoires in COVID-19. Study information: The origin of the acute and convalescent COVID-19 samples was the United States, Italy and Spain.

CDR3 length: 13 residues. The V and J ends lost 3 bases and 8 bases respectively, with 13 bases between them. Original analysis: Scientists estimated how many nucleated cells there were by amplifying reference gene primers. TCRdb's copy holds only in-frame clones and misses some; the assay was immunoSEQ multiplex PCR. Clone size and V and J calls were adopted from that table, with D and trimming inferred from the DNA. The sample lists 100,000 to 110,000 clones; roughly 84% were seen once. This chain joins TRBV12-3 or TRBV12-4 and TRBJ1-2; D remains ambiguous. This receptor was obtained from a man younger than 40 in a cohort sampled during active COVID-19. Sample: peripheral blood. The CDR3: CASSLRSLRGYTF. In DNA, the CDR3 is TGTGCCAGCAGTTTGAGGTCCTTGAGGGGCTACACCTTC.